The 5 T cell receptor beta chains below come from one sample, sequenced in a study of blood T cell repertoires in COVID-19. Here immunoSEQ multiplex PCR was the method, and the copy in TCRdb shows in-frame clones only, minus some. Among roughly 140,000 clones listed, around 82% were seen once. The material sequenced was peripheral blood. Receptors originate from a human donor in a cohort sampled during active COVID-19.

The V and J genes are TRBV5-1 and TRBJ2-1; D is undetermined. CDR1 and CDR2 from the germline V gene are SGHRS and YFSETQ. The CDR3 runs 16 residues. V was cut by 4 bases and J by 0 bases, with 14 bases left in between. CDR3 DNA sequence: TGCGCCAGCAGCCCCGATGGAGCGAGCTCCTACAATGAGCAGTTCTTC. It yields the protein CASSPDGASSYNEQFF.

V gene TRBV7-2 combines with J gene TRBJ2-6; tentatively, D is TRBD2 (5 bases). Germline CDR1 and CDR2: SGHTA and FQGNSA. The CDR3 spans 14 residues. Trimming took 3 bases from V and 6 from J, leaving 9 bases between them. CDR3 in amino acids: CASSFGGQANVLTF. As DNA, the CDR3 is TGTGCCAGCAGCTTTGGAGGCCAGGCCAACGTCCTGACTTTC.

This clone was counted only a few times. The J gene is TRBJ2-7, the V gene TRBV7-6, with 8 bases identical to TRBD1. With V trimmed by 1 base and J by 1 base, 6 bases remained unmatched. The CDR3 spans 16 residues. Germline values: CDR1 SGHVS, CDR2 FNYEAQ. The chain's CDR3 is CASSLGPGQASYEQYF. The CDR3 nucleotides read TGTGCCAGCAGCTTAGGGCCGGGACAGGCGTCCTACGAGCAGTACTTC.

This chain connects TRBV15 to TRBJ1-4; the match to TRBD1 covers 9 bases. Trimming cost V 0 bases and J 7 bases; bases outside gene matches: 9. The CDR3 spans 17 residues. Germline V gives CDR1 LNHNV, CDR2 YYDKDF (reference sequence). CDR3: CATSRDGLQGALEKLFF. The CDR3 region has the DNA TGTGCCACCAGCAGAGATGGCCTACAGGGGGCTCTTGAAAAACTGTTTTTT.

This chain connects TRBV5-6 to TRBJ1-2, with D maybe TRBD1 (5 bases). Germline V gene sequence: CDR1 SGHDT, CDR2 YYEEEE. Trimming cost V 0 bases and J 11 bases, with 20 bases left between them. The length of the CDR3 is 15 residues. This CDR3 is CASSLAVVGRAGYTF. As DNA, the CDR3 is TGTGCCAGCAGCTTGGCCGTCGTGGGCAGGGCGGGGTACACCTTC.